This T cell receptor (beta chain) was captured by sequencing in a study of CD8 T cells in ankylosing spondylitis. Study outcomes and limitations: As for the disease-linked clones, they showed a CD8+ phenotype and occurred at relatively low frequencies in peripheral blood. Reportedly, disease-linked clones are significantly enriched in ankylosing spondylitis patients' matched synovial fluid.

A few counts support this clonotype. What it binds is not known. The CDR3 contains 16 residues. Trimming removed 2 bases at V and 4 bases at J, with 17 bases between. Per the germline V gene, CDR1 is SNHLY and CDR2 is FYNNEI. From the 5' RACE reads, TCRdb called clonotypes with MiXCR, one entry per CDR3 protein. The repertoire includes about 240,000 distinct CDR3 sequences, over 7% of them detected once, and more than 4% sits in the top ten. The origin of this receptor is a female donor with ankylosing spondylitis or in good health (not recorded which). V gene TRBV2 combines with J gene TRBJ1-2; D is undetermined. Input material: blood, either unsorted or a sorted T cell fraction (not recorded which). CDR3 DNA: TGTGCCAGCAGTGAATCGCCAGCTGGGTTAGGCTATGGCTACACCTTC. This encodes CASSESPAGLGYGYTF. The variable domain in full, completed from reference TRBV2 and TRBJ1-2, reads EPEVTQTPSHQVTQMGQEVILRCVPISNHLYFYWYRQILGQKVEFLVSFYNNEISEKSEIFDDQFSVERPDGSNFTLKIRSTKLEDSAMYFCASSESPAGLGYGYTFGSGTRLTVV.